A selection of T cell receptor beta chains follows, all from one sample in a study of T cells in Graves' hyperthyroidism and ophthalmopathy. MiXCR was run by TCRdb on the multiplex PCR reads, yielding one entry per CDR3 protein. The profile shows roughly 290,000 distinct CDR3 sequences, 10% to 15% of them singletons. What was sequenced was blood. The source of these receptors is a woman aged 25 to 39 with Graves' hyperthyroidism that later progressed to Graves' ophthalmopathy. Each CDR3 is given without its conserved first and last residue. Each record gives: V gene, CDR3 protein.

TRBV27	ASSLAGDPYNEQF
TRBV4-1	ASSQDPGARKLF
TRBV13	ASSLGRPSSGLEQY
TRBV20-1	SARDRESSYEQY
TRBV5-4	ASSFEQAGANVLT
TRBV28	ASSTPDRGNEQF
TRBV19	ASRTTSGSLNEQF
TRBV19	ASNAGQPEAF
TRBV6-1	ATERDYEQF
TRBV11-2	ASSLPRLHYEQY
TRBV15	ATSRDRAQILGYT
TRBV7-2	ASSLLAAGNQPQH
TRBV27	ASSMQGQNYEQY
TRBV6-1	ASRDEWDYSGNTIY
TRBV6-1	ATSLWGSTEAF
TRBV9	ASSSSGGAAAEQY
TRBV19	ASSVDGTSGNTIY
TRBV27	ASSPKGLAGPETQY
TRBV20-1	SAGTVSSYEQY
TRBV9	ASSATGTSGRKNEQF
TRBV6-2/TRBV6-3	ATQVPQRERYEQY
TRBV29-1	SVEEGQAPSYEQY
TRBV12-3/TRBV12-4	ASSFRQPVDRYKNTEAF
TRBV11-2	ASRATASTDTQY
TRBV29-1	SVEEGGSEQY
TRBV5-4	ASSPRDRQETQY
TRBV3-1	ASSQLGGRGGTEAF
TRBV27	ASSLSGTGDYEQY
TRBV10-3	AISAGQGSREKLF
TRBV18	ASSPGPNQPQH
TRBV6-1	ASSDHLAGGLHEQF
TRBV5-6	ASSLVGFSYEQY
TRBV29-1	SVELAGVPETQY
TRBV5-6	ASSLDTSLTDTQY
TRBV3-1	ASSQDVRLAGPYNEQF
TRBV9	ASSPGRNNQPQH
TRBV19	ASMETGLIPGLF
TRBV7-2	ASSSSGSYEQY
TRBV29-1	SAFRETEAF
TRBV6-1	ASSERTGYHEQY
TRBV11-2	ASSLSPETSGRRWFTDTQY
TRBV18	ASSLWMTGDTQY
TRBV28	ASSLRGRGLGLASYEQY
TRBV7-2	ASSLWGGEQF
TRBV6-2/TRBV6-3	ASSLTGTSSQPQH
TRBV20-1	SASTGETYEQY
TRBV13	ASSFLGGSTPGGRTGELF
TRBV4-3	ASSQDRQGPYIQY
TRBV7-9	ASHGLAGAREQF
TRBV20-1	SARASGGGMIGNTIY